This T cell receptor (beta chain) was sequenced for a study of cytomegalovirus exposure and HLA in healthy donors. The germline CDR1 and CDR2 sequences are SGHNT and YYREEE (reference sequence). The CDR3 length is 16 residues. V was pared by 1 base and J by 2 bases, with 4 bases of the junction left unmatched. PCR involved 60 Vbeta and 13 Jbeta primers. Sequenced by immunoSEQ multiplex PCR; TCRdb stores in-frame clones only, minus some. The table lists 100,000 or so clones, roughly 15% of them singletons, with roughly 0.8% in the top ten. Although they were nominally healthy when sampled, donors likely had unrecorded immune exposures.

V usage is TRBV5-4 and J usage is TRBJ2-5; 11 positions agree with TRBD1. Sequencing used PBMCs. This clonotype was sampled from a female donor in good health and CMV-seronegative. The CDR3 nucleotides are TGTGCCAGCAGCTTGTCCGGGACAGGGGGACAAGAGACCCAGTACTTC. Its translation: CASSLSGTGGQETQYF.